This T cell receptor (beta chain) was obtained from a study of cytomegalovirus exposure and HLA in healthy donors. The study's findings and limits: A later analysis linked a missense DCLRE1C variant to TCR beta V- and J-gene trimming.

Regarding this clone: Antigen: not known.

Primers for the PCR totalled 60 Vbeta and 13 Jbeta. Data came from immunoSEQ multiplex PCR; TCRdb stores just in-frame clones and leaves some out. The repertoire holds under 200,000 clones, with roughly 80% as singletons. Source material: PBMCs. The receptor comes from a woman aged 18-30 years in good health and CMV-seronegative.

This chain's CDR3 is CASSLWGGPAFF. The CDR3 DNA is TGTGCCAGCAGCTTGTGGGGGGGGCCCGCTTTCTTT. V gene TRBV5-4 combines with J gene TRBJ1-1; possible D gene TRBD1, 6 bases. CDR3 length: 12 amino acids. Germline values: CDR1 SGHNT, CDR2 YYREEE (reference sequence). Trimming cost V 1 base and J 11 bases, with 12 bases left between them.